These T cell receptor beta chains were read from a single sample in a study of cytotoxic CD8 clonotypes in ibrutinib-treated CLL. Produced via immunoSEQ multiplex PCR; TCRdb's table is partial and in-frame only. Counted here are 100,000 to 150,000 clones, approximately 83% occurring once; the ten biggest clones make up roughly 1.9%. Sequenced material: PBMCs, taken after 24 months of ibrutinib treatment. The receptors shown here come from a human donor with chronic lymphocytic leukemia. CDR3s include the opening cysteine and the closing phenylalanine or tryptophan. D genes are given only for firm matches. Expanded clones get a size class; other rows say once, few or many, or leave the size out.

D	J	V	size	DNA	CDR3
-	TRBJ2-2	TRBV4-3	-	TGCGCCAGCAGCCAAGGTTGGACCGGGGAGCTGTTTTTT	CASSQGWTGELFF
-	TRBJ2-2	TRBV10-3	once	TGTGCCATCAGCGTGTTATTAGGTCAACGGAACACCGGGGAGCTGTTTTTT	CAISVLLGQRNTGELFF
-	TRBJ2-2	TRBV19	-	TGTGCCAGTAGTATACCGACGGCAGGGAACACCGGGGAGCTGTTTTTT	CASSIPTAGNTGELFF
-	TRBJ2-7	TRBV4-2	-	TGTGCCAGCAGCCAAGAGGCAGAGGGCTACGAGCAGTACTTC	CASSQEAEGYEQYF
-	TRBJ1-2	TRBV30	-	TGTGCCTGGAGTGGAGGGGCGGAGGGCTACACCTTC	CAWSGGAEGYTF
-	TRBJ1-2	TRBV5-6	-	TGCGCCAGCAGCTTGCCCGGACAGAACTATGGCTACACCTTC	CASSLPGQNYGYTF
TRBD1	TRBJ1-2	TRBV5-5	-	TGTGCCAGCAGCTTGGTTCAGGGACAGGGCTATGGCTACACCTTC	CASSLVQGQGYGYTF
-	TRBJ1-2	TRBV19	-	TGTGCCAGTAGTATTAGGCAGGGCGGCGGCTATGGCTACACCTTC	CASSIRQGGGYGYTF
TRBD1	TRBJ2-1	TRBV4-3	-	TGCGCCAGCAGCCAAGCGGGCAGGGGGACCAGCAATGAGCAGTTCTTC	CASSQAGRGTSNEQFF
TRBD1	TRBJ2-1	TRBV9	-	TGTGCCAGCAGCGCTGACAGGGGGCGAAACAATGAGCAGTTCTTC	CASSADRGRNNEQFF
-	TRBJ2-1	TRBV19	once	TGTGCCAGTAGTGACTCCTGGGACACCTACAATGAGCAGTTCTTC	CASSDSWDTYNEQFF
-	TRBJ2-5	TRBV9	-	TGTGCCAGCAGCGTAGATTCTTTGAAGACCCAGTACTTC	CASSVDSLKTQYF
-	TRBJ1-2	TRBV7-9	-	TGTGCCAGCAGCTCCCCGCAGGGGAACTATGGCTACACCTTC	CASSSPQGNYGYTF
TRBD1	TRBJ1-2	TRBV6-5	-	TGTGCCAGCAGGGGAATGGACAGGTTCTATGGCTACACCTTC	CASRGMDRFYGYTF
-	TRBJ2-3	TRBV11-3	-	TGTGCCAGCAGCTTGGGAAGTAGCACAGATACGCAGTATTTT	CASSLGSSTDTQYF
-	TRBJ2-3	TRBV6-6	-	TGTGCCAGCAGTCCCCCAGGGAGCACAGATACGCAGTATTTT	CASSPPGSTDTQYF
TRBD1	TRBJ1-4	TRBV4-1	-	TGCGCCAGCAGCCAAGATCTGGCCCGGACAGGGGTTATCCAACTGTTTTTT	CASSQDLARTGVIQLFF
TRBD1	TRBJ2-7	TRBV10-3	-	TGTGCCAGGAACAGGGGCCCCGAGCAGTACTTC	CARNRGPEQYF
-	TRBJ1-3	TRBV4-3	-	TGCGCCAGCAGTCCGGGGACTGGAAACACCATATATTTT	CASSPGTGNTIYF
TRBD1	TRBJ2-5	TRBV4-1	-	TGCGCCAGCAGCCAAATAAACAGGGGATGGGGGGAGACCCAGTACTTC	CASSQINRGWGETQYF
-	TRBJ1-4	TRBV19	-	TGTGCCAGTAGTCCCCTTCCGGTCACCGCAACTAATGAAAAACTGTTTTTT	CASSPLPVTATNEKLFF
TRBD2	TRBJ2-2	TRBV9	-	TGTGCCAGCAACCTAGCGGGGATGGACACCGGGGAGCTGTTTTTT	CASNLAGMDTGELFF
TRBD2	TRBJ2-3	TRBV9	-	TGTGCCAGCAGCGTAGACCCCATCCTAGCGGGCAGCTCGGATACGCAGTATTTT	CASSVDPILAGSSDTQYF
-	TRBJ1-5	TRBV28	-	TGTGCCAGCAGTTTAAGCGCAAGCCTCGGGGCGGGGGCCCAGCATTTT	CASSLSASLGAGAQHF
TRBD1	TRBJ1-6	TRBV7-9	-	TGTGCCAGCAGCTTGGGGGGACAGAGAAATTCACCCCTCCACTTT	CASSLGGQRNSPLHF
-	TRBJ1-5	TRBV4-1	-	TGCGCCAGCAGCAAAGGAGGGGTCGGCAATCAGCCCCAGCATTTT	CASSKGGVGNQPQHF
TRBD2	TRBJ2-7	TRBV7-9	once	TGTGCCAGCAGCTTAACTAGCGGGTACGAGCAGTACTTC	CASSLTSGYEQYF
-	TRBJ1-1	TRBV29-1	-	TGCAGCGTTGGACGGCCAGAGAACACTGAAGCTTTCTTT	CSVGRPENTEAFF